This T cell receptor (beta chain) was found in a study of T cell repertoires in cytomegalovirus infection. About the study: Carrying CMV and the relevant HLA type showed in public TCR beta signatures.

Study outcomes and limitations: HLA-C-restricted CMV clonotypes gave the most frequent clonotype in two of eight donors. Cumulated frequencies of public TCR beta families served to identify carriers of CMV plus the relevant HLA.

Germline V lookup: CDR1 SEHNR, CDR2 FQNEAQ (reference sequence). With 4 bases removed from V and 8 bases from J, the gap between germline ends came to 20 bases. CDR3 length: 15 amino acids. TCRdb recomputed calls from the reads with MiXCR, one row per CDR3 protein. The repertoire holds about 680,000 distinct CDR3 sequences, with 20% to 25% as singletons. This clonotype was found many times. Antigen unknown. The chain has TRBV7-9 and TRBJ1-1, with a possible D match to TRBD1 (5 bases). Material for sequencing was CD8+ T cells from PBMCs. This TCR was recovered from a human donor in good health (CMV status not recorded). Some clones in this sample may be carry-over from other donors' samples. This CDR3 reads CASSYRSGLSKEAFF. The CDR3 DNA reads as TGTGCCAGCAGCTACAGGTCCGGGTTGAGCAAAGAAGCTTTCTTT.